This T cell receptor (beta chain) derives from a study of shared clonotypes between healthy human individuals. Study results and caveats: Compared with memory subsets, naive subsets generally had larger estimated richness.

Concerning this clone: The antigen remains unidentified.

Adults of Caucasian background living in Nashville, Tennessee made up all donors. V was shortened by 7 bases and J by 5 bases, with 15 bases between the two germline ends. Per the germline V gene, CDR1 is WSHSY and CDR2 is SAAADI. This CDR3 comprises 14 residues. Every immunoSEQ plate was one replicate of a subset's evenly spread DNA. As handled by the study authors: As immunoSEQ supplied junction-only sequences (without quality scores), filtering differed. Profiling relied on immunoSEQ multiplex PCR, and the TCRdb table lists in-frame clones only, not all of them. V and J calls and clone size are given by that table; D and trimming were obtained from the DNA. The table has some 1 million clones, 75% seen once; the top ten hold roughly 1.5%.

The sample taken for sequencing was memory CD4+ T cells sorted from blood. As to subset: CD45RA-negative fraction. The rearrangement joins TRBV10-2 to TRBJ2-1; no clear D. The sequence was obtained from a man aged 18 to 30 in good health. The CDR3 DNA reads TGCGCCAGCAAAGTGAAGAGTCGCCACAATGAGCAGTTCTTC. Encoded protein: CASKVKSRHNEQFF.